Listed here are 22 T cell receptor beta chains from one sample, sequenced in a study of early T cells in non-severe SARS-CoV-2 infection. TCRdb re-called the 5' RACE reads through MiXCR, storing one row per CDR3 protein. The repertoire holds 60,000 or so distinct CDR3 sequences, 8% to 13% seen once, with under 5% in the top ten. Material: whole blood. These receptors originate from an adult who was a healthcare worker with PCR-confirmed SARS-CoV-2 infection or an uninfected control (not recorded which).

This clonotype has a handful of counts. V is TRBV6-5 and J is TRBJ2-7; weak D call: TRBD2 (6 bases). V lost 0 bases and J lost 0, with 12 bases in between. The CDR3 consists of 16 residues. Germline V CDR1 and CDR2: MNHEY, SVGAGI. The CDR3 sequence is CASSYSASVPSYEQYF. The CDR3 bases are TGTGCCAGCAGTTACTCCGCTAGCGTACCCTCCTACGAGCAGTACTTC.

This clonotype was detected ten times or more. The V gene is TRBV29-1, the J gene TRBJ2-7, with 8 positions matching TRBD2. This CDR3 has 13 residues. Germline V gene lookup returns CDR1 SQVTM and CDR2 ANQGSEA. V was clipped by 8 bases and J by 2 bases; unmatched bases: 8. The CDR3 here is CSHRSGRAYEQYF. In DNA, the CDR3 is TGCAGCCATCGCTCCGGGAGGGCCTACGAGCAGTACTTC.

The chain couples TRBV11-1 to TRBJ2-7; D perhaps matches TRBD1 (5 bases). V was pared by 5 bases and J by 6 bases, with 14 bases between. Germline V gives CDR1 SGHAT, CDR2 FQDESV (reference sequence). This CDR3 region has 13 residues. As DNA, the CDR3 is TGTGCCAGCAGCCCAATTGGGGCCCCCGAGCAGTACTTC. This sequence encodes CASSPIGAPEQYF.

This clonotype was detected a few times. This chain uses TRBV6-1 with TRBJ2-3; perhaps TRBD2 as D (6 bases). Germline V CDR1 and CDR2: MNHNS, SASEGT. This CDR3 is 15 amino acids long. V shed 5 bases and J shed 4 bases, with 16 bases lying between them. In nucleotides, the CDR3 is TGTGCCAGCAGTCTAAGAGGAGGGGTGGCAGATACGCAGTATTTT. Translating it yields CASSLRGGVADTQYF.

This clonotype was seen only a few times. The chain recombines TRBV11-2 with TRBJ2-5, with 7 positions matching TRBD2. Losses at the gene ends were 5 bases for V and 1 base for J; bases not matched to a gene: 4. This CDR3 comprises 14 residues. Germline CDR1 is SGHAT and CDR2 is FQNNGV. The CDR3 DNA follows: TGTGCCAGCAGCCAGTGGGAGGGCCAAGAGACCCAGTACTTC. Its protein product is CASSQWEGQETQYF.

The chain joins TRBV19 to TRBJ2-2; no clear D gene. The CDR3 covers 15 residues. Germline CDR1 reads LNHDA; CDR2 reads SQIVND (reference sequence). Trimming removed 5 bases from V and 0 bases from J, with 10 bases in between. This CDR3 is CASSGTTSNTGELFF. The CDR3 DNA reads TGTGCCAGTAGTGGTACTACCTCGAACACCGGGGAGCTGTTTTTT.

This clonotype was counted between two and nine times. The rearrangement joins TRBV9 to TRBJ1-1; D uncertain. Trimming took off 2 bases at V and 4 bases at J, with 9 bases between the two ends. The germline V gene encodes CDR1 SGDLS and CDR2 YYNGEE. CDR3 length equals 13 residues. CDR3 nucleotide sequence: TGTGCCAGCAGCGTTGAGGGCGCCACTGAAGCTTTCTTT. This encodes CASSVEGATEAFF.

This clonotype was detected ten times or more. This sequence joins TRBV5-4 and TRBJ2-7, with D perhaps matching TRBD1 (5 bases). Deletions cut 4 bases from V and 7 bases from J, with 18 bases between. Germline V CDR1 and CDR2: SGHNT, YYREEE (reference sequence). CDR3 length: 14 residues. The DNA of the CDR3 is TGTGCCAGCAGCCTCGACAGAAGCTTACGAGAGCAGTACTTC. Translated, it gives CASSLDRSLREQYF.

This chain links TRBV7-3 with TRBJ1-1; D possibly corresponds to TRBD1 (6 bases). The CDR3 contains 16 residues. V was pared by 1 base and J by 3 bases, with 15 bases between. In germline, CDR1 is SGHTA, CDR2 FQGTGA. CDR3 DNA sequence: TGTGCCAGCAGCTTAATGGGCCAGGGGTATGACACTGAAGCTTTCTTT. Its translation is CASSLMGQGYDTEAFF.

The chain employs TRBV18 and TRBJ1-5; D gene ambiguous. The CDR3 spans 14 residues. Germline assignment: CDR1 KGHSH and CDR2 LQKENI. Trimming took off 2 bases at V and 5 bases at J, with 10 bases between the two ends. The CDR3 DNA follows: TGTGCCAGCTCACCAACGCAGACGGATCAGCCCCAGCATTTT. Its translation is CASSPTQTDQPQHF.

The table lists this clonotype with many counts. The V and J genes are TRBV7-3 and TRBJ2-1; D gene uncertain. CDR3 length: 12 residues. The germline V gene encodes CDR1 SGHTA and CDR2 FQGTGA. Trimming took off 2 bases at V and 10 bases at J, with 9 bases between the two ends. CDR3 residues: CASSLLGSEQFF. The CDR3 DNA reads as TGTGCCAGCAGCTTATTGGGTAGCGAGCAGTTCTTC.

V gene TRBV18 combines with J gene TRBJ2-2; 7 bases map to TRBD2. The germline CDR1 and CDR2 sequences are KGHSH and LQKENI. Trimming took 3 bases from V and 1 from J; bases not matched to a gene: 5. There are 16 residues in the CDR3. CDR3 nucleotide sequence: TGTGCCAGCTCACCGCTGACTAGCAGGAACACCGGGGAGCTGTTTTTT. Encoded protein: CASSPLTSRNTGELFF.

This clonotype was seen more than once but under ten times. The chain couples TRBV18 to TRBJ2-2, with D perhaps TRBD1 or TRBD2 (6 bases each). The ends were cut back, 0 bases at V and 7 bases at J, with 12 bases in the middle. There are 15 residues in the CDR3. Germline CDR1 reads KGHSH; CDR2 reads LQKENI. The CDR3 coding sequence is TGTGCCAGCTCACCACCGGTCGGGGGCGGCGGGGAGCTGTTTTTT. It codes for CASSPPVGGGGELFF. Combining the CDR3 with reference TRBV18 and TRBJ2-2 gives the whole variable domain NAGVMQNPRHLVRRRGQEARLRCSPMKGHSHVYWYRQLPEEGLKFMVYLQKENIIDESGMPKERFSAEFPKEGPSILRIQQVVRGDSAAYFCASSPPVGGGGELFFGEGSRLTVL.

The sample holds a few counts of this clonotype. The CDR3 loop is CASSDSLGGVAKNIQYF. CDR3 sequence (DNA): TGCGCCAGCAGTGACTCCCTGGGGGGGGTAGCCAAAAACATTCAGTACTTC. J is TRBJ2-4 and V is TRBV10-1; 7 bases match TRBD2. From germline, CDR1 is WNHNN and CDR2 SYGVQD (reference sequence). The CDR3 covers 17 residues. The junction had 8 bases not matched to a gene; V was cut back by 3 bases and J by 0 bases.

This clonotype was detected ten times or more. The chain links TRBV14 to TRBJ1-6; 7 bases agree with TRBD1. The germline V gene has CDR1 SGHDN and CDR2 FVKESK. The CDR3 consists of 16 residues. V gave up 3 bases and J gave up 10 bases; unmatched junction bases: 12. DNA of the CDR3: TGTGCCAGCAGCCATCGACAGGGTTTATCTGGGTCACCCCTCCACTTT. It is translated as CASSHRQGLSGSPLHF.

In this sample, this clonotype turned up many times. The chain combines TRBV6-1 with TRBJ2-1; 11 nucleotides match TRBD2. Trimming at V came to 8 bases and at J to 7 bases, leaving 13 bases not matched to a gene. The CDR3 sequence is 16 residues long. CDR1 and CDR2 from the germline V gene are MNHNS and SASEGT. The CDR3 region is CASDLNSGGAGNEQFF. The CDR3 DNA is TGTGCCAGCGACCTAAATAGCGGGGGGGCCGGTAATGAGCAGTTCTTC.

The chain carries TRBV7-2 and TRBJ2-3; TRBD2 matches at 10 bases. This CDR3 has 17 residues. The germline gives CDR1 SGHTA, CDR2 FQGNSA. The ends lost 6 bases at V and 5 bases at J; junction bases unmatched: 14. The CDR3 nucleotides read TGTGCCAGCAGTCCTGACCCAGCGGGGGGGCTTAAAGATACGCAGTATTTT. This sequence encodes CASSPDPAGGLKDTQYF.

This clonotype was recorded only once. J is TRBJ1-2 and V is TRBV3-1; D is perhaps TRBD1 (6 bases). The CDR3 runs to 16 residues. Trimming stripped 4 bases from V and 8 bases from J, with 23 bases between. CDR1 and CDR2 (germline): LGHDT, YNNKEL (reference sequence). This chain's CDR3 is CASSPPVIGGSGGYTF. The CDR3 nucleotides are TGTGCCAGCAGCCCACCGGTCATAGGGGGGTCAGGCGGCTACACCTTC.

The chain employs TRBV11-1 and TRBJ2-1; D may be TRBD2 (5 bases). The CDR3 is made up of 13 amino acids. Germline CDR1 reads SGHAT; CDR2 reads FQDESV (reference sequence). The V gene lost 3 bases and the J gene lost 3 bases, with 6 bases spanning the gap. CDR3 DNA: TGTGCCAGCAGCTTTGGAGGCTACAATGAGCAGTTCTTC. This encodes CASSFGGYNEQFF. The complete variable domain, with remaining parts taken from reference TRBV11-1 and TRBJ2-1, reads EAEVAQSPRYKITEKSQAVAFWCDPISGHATLYWYRQILGQGPELLVQFQDESVVDDSQLPKDRFSAERLKGVDSTLKIQPAELGDSAMYLCASSFGGYNEQFFGPGTRLTVL.

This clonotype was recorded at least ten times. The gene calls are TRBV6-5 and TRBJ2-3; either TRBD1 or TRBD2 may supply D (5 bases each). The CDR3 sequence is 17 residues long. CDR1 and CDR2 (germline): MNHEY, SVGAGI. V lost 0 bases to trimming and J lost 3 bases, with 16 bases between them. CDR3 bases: TGTGCCAGCAGTTACTCGGGGGTGGGCTCAGCAACAGATACGCAGTATTTT. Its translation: CASSYSGVGSATDTQYF.

For the CDR3, the DNA is TGCAGCGCCGGGGACCCTCGCTCTGGAAACACCATATATTTT. Its translation is CSAGDPRSGNTIYF. The V gene is TRBV29-1, the J gene TRBJ1-3, with D maybe TRBD1 (5 bases). Germline V gives CDR1 SQVTM, CDR2 ANQGSEA. V dropped 7 bases and J dropped 0 bases, with 13 bases sitting between them. This CDR3 spans 14 amino acids.

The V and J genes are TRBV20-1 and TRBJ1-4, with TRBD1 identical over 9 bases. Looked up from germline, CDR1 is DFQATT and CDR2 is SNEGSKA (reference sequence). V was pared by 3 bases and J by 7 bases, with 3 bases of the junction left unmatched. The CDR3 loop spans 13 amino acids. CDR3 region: CSASYRGREKLFF. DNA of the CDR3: TGCAGTGCTAGTTACAGGGGGCGTGAAAAACTGTTTTTT.